Each of the 18 T cell receptor beta chains below was sequenced from the same sample in a study of blood T cells in healthy people across ages. The use of a sample-barcoded 5' primer and a J-beta primer mix characterized a second PCR of about 6 to 12 cycles. TCRdb re-called the 5' RACE reads through MiXCR, storing one row per CDR3 protein. Altogether 1,500,000 or so distinct CDR3 sequences are present, 35% to 45% being singletons, with the ten largest covering about 4%. The specimen was blood. The receptor source for this set is a woman aged 18-29 years in good health.

The chain employs TRBV5-6 and TRBJ2-4, with 9 bases identical to TRBD1. Germline V CDR1 and CDR2: SGHDT, YYEEEE. J gave up 14 bases and V 2 bases, and 11 bases lay outside the gene matches. The CDR3 sequence is 14 residues long. DNA for the CDR3: TGTGCCAGCAGCTTCCCCACAGGGGGCGGCCCGAAGTACTTC. As protein: CASSFPTGGGPKYF.

The chain is built from TRBV20-1 and TRBJ1-4; D is uncertain. Germline CDR1 and CDR2: DFQATT and SNEGSKA (reference sequence). The CDR3 is made up of 12 amino acids. Trimming pared 0 bases from V and 11 bases from J, leaving 10 bases between. The CDR3 is CSARDRREKLFF. CDR3 coding DNA: TGCAGTGCTAGAGATCGACGGGAGAAACTGTTTTTT.

This clonotype was counted a single time. Its ends do not fully match the called genes, so a read error is possible. The J gene is TRBJ2-7, the V gene TRBV6-4; tentatively, D is TRBD2 (5 bases). CDR1 is MRHNA and CDR2 is SNTAGT in the germline V gene. The CDR3 runs to 15 residues. The CDR3 loop is CASSDGETDSNEQNF. CDR3 nucleotides: TGTGCCAGCAGTGACGGGGAGACCGACTCCAACGAGCAGAACTTC.

This clonotype was seen more than once but under ten times. The V call is TRBV3-1, the J call TRBJ2-5; D remains unclear. Trimming pared 5 bases from V and 3 bases from J, leaving 13 bases between. The CDR3 is 14 residues long. CDR1 is LGHDT and CDR2 is YNNKEL in the germline V gene (reference sequence). Written as DNA, the CDR3 is TGTGCCAGCAGCTCACCTCCTACTAAAGAGACCCAGTACTTC. Protein product: CASSSPPTKETQYF.

The rearrangement links TRBV9 to TRBJ2-7; either TRBD1 or TRBD2 may supply D (5 bases each). The end of the DNA aligns better with TRBJ2-5, so the J call may be wrong. CDR3 length equals 13 residues. CDR1 SGDLS and CDR2 YYNGEE come from the germline V gene. The CDR3 spells CASSVERDGTQYF. DNA for the CDR3: TGTGCCAGCAGCGTAGAGAGGGACGGGACCCAGTACTTC.

This clonotype was detected a few times. The chain uses TRBV11-2 and TRBJ2-3, with 13 bases that match TRBD2. Germline V gene data show CDR1 as SGHAT and CDR2 as FQNNGV. This CDR3 has 16 residues. V lost 5 bases to trimming and J lost 5 bases; unmatched junction nucleotides: 7. The CDR3 loop is CASSHTSGGAEDTQYF. The CDR3 DNA reads TGTGCCAGCAGCCACACTAGCGGGGGGGCAGAAGATACGCAGTATTTT.

This clonotype appeared a few times. V and J are TRBV12-3 or TRBV12-4 and TRBJ1-1, with D maybe TRBD1 (5 bases). Trimming pared 3 bases from V and 0 bases from J, leaving 8 bases between. This CDR3 region has 14 residues. The CDR3 here is CASSFGAVNTEAFF. In DNA, the CDR3 is TGTGCCAGCAGTTTTGGGGCGGTGAACACTGAAGCTTTCTTT.

The rearrangement uses TRBV20-1 and TRBJ2-2; TRBD2 matches at 8 bases. Trimming took 1 base from V and 10 from J; bases not matched to a gene: 11. Germline CDR1 is DFQATT and CDR2 is SNEGSKA (reference sequence). The CDR3 is 15 residues long. The CDR3 sequence is CSARVRERESSELFF. In DNA, the CDR3 is TGCAGTGCTAGAGTTCGAGAGCGGGAGTCGTCGGAGCTGTTTTTT.

This rearrangement joins TRBV4-1 to TRBJ2-4, with 7 bases aligning to TRBD1. Germline values: CDR1 MGHRA, CDR2 YSYEKL. The CDR3 runs to 15 residues. J gave up 12 bases and V 1 base, and 12 bases lay outside the gene matches. CDR3 loop: CASSQGRTGVETQYF. In DNA, the CDR3 is TGCGCCAGCAGCCAAGGAAGGACAGGCGTAGAGACTCAGTACTTC.

This clonotype was seen many times. The chain has TRBV29-1 and TRBJ2-3; 11 bases are shared with TRBD2. From germline, CDR1 is SQVTM and CDR2 ANQGSEA. The CDR3 has 18 amino acids. V lost 7 bases, J lost 6 bases, and 21 bases stayed unmatched. The CDR3: CSALLPGTSGTTMDTQYF. DNA of the CDR3: TGCAGCGCTCTTCTTCCTGGGACTAGCGGAACGACGATGGATACGCAGTATTTT.

The V and J genes are TRBV4-2 and TRBJ2-7, with a possible D match to TRBD1 (5 bases). CDR1 LGHNA and CDR2 YNFKEQ come from the germline V gene. Trimming shortened V by 9 bases and J by 2 bases, and 11 bases separated the two germline ends. The CDR3 spans 12 residues. The CDR3, as DNA: TGTGCCAGTCCCGTAGGGGCCTACGAGCAGTACTTC. Protein: CASPVGAYEQYF.

This clonotype was counted a few times. The rearrangement links TRBV2 to TRBJ1-5, with D unclear. The CDR3 extends over 16 amino acids. The germline gives CDR1 SNHLY, CDR2 FYNNEI. The V end lost 3 bases, the J end lost 4 bases, and 16 bases lay between the germline ends. The CDR3 loop is CASSDMGFSGNQPQHF. CDR3 in DNA: TGTGCCAGCAGTGATATGGGCTTCTCTGGGAATCAGCCCCAGCATTTT.

This clonotype was picked up many times. The CDR3 protein is CAISESDYEQYF. CDR3 nucleotides: TGTGCCATCAGTGAGTCGGACTACGAGCAGTACTTC. V is TRBV10-3 and J is TRBJ2-7; no definite D call. The CDR3 spans 12 residues. The germline gives CDR1 ENHRY, CDR2 SYGVKD. Trimming cost V 0 bases and J 3 bases, with 3 bases left between them.

There are a few counts of this clonotype. The rearrangement links TRBV28 to TRBJ2-3, with 13 positions matching TRBD2. The V gene end was trimmed by 5 bases and the J gene end by 1 base; junction bases not matched to a gene: 9. Looked up from germline, CDR1 is MDHEN and CDR2 is SYDVKM. There are 18 residues in the CDR3. CDR3 nucleotides: TGTGCCAGCAGTACCGCCGGACTAGCGGGAGATGGCACAGATACGCAGTATTTT. Its translation: CASSTAGLAGDGTDTQYF.

The chain carries TRBV2 and TRBJ2-7; possibly TRBD1 for D (5 bases). CDR1 and CDR2 (germline): SNHLY, FYNNEI. The CDR3 is 18 residues long. Trimming removed 4 bases from V and 7 bases from J, with 29 bases in between. In nucleotides, the CDR3 is TGTGCCAGCAGTGGACCGTGGAACAGGCTTTACTCCTACAATGAGCAGTACTTC. This encodes CASSGPWNRLYSYNEQYF. Full variable domain (missing parts from reference TRBV2 and TRBJ2-7): EPEVTQTPSHQVTQMGQEVILRCVPISNHLYFYWYRQILGQKVEFLVSFYNNEISEKSEIFDDQFSVERPDGSNFTLKIRSTKLEDSAMYFCASSGPWNRLYSYNEQYFGPGTRLTVT.

This sequence joins TRBV29-1 and TRBJ2-7, with 10 bases that match TRBD1. Germline CDR1 SQVTM, CDR2 ANQGSEA. The length of the CDR3 is 13 residues. Trimming took 3 bases from V and 6 from J; bases not matched to a gene: 5. CDR3 sequence: CSVETGTGVEQYF. CDR3 bases: TGCAGCGTTGAGACCGGGACAGGGGTCGAGCAGTACTTC.

The CDR3 loop is CASKTSGGFSSYEQYF. For the CDR3, the DNA is TGTGCCAGCAAGACCTCAGGGGGCTTTAGCTCCTACGAGCAGTACTTC. This sequence joins TRBV6-5 and TRBJ2-7; 8 nucleotides match TRBD1. CDR3 length: 16 amino acids. CDR1 is MNHEY and CDR2 is SVGAGI in the germline V gene. With 7 bases clipped from V and 0 bases from J, the junction kept 11 bases outside the gene matches.

This clonotype was counted between two and nine times. The V call is TRBV20-1, the J call TRBJ2-1, with 9 bases that match TRBD2. This CDR3 has 16 residues. Germline V gene data show CDR1 as DFQATT and CDR2 as SNEGSKA (reference sequence). With 0 bases clipped from V and 5 bases from J, the junction kept 8 bases outside the gene matches. This chain's CDR3 is CSARDPAGGRNNEQFF. The CDR3 region has the DNA TGCAGTGCTAGAGATCCAGCGGGGGGACGCAACAATGAGCAGTTCTTC.